Described below is a single T cell receptor (beta chain) sequence and its context. Antigen specificity is unknown. This sample was taken from a study of response to subunit inactivated influenza vaccine. Study conclusions and caveats: Few new T cells, the authors suggested, are recruited by each seasonal influenza vaccination.

TCRdb reprocessed the RT-PCR reads via MiXCR and lists one record per CDR3 protein. Of around 200,000 distinct CDR3 sequences in the sample, around 9% were seen once. CDR1 is SGHAT, CDR2 FQNNGV, per germline. This CDR3 comprises 14 residues. The V end was cut by 1 base, the J end by 4 bases, with 7 bases between. The material sequenced was non-naive T cells sorted from PBMCs, taken on the day of vaccination. The rearrangement uses TRBV11-2 and TRBJ1-4, with D unclear. This receptor was taken from a man in his fifties or sixties who received an inactivated influenza vaccine. The CDR3 is CASSLAGINEKLFF. The DNA of the CDR3 is TGTGCCAGCAGCTTAGCCGGAATTAATGAAAAACTGTTTTTT.